These 30 T cell receptor beta chains came from one sample sequenced in a study of T-cell reconstitution after alpha-beta-depleted transplantation in children. During its preparation, the TCRbeta library received unique molecular identifiers. TCRdb passed the PCR reads through MiXCR, listing each CDR3 protein once. The sample lists 200,000 to 250,000 distinct CDR3 sequences, 7.5% to 9.5% seen once, with about 6.4% in the top ten. The sequences come from PBMCs, mostly from graft donor cells, collected 180 days after TCRalphabeta/CD19-depleted stem cell transplant. The receptors originated from a male patient aged 10 to 17 who had a stem cell transplant for acute lymphoblastic leukemia, so the T cells may come from the graft donor.

This clonotype has a count of ten or more. V gene TRBV12-3 or TRBV12-4 combines with J gene TRBJ1-3, with D unresolved. V lost 1 base to trimming and J lost 2 bases, with 6 bases between them. The CDR3 spans 14 residues. The CDR3 coding sequence is TGTGCCAGCAGTTTAGTGGGTACTGGAAACACCATATATTTT. Amino acid sequence: CASSLVGTGNTIYF.

This clonotype was counted ten times or more. J is TRBJ2-1 and V is TRBV20-1; no definite D call. V dropped 3 bases and J dropped 7 bases, with 13 bases sitting between them. The CDR3 is 13 residues long. The germline gives CDR1 DFQATT, CDR2 SNEGSKA (reference sequence). The DNA of the CDR3 is TGCAGTGCTAGTATCCCCAATATTAATGAGCAGTTCTTC. It encodes CSASIPNINEQFF.

Turning to this clonotype: This may come from a read error, since a much larger clone is one base off. The J gene is TRBJ2-1, the V gene TRBV28; D possibly corresponds to TRBD1 (7 bases). The germline V gene has CDR1 MDHEN and CDR2 SYDVKM. CDR3 size: 14 residues. The CDR3 sequence is CVSRGAGNLNEQFF. CDR3 DNA: TGTGTCAGCAGGGGGGCAGGAAACCTGAATGAGCAGTTCTTC.

This clonotype occurred many times. The V and J genes are TRBV12-3 or TRBV12-4 and TRBJ2-6; D gene unclear. V lost 3 bases to trimming and J lost 8 bases, with 5 bases between them. The CDR3 loop spans 12 amino acids. The CDR3 loop is CASSFQSNVLTF. As DNA, the CDR3 is TGTGCCAGCAGTTTTCAGTCCAACGTCCTGACTTTC.

The chain links TRBV7-3 to TRBJ2-2; 16 nucleotides align to TRBD2. The CDR3 is 18 amino acids. Germline V gene lookup returns CDR1 SGHTA and CDR2 FQGTGA. V shed 11 bases, J shed 2 bases, and the junction held 11 bases outside the gene matches. The CDR3 DNA is TGTGCCTTCAGTTCCGGGACTAGCGGGAGGGCAAACACCGGGGAGCTGTTTTTT. Its protein product is CAFSSGTSGRANTGELFF. Full variable domain (rest looked up from reference TRBV7-3 and TRBJ2-2): GAGVSQTPSNKVTEKGKYVELRCDPISGHTALYWYRQSLGQGPEFLIYFQGTGAADDSGLPNDRFFAVRPEGSVSTLKIQRTERGDSAVYLCAFSSGTSGRANTGELFFGEGSRLTVL.

The table lists this clonotype with many counts. This chain uses TRBV28 with TRBJ2-3; tentative D call: TRBD2 (5 bases). In germline, CDR1 is MDHEN, CDR2 SYDVKM. This CDR3 contains 15 residues. Trimming left V 6 bases short and J 4 bases short, with 17 bases between. In DNA, the CDR3 is TGTGCCAGCAGGCCGGAGGAAATTATCCCAGATACGCAGTATTTT. Encoded protein: CASRPEEIIPDTQYF.

Turning to this clonotype: A much larger clone sits a single nucleotide away, making a read error possible. The rearrangement joins TRBV5-6 to TRBJ2-3, with a weak D call TRBD2 (6 bases). The V gene lost 4 bases and the J gene lost 2 bases, with 26 bases spanning the gap. This CDR3 contains 19 residues. From germline, CDR1 is SGHDT and CDR2 YYEEEE. CDR3 bases: TGTGCCAGCAGCCCCGGGCTTCGCGGGGCAGGATTAATCACAGATACGCAGTATTTT. Protein: CASSPGLRGAGLITDTQYF.

There are many counts of this clonotype. The V call is TRBV28, the J call TRBJ2-4; TRBD1 is a possible D gene (6 bases). This CDR3 is 16 amino acids long. The V gene's germline CDR1 is MDHEN and CDR2 SYDVKM. The V end was cut by 6 bases, the J end by 0 bases, with 15 bases between. As DNA, the CDR3 is TGTGCCAGCAGCCCTACAGGGCGGTTAGCCAAAAACATTCAGTACTTC. This gives the protein CASSPTGRLAKNIQYF.

This clonotype was seen a handful of times. This sequence joins TRBV6-1 and TRBJ2-7, with TRBD2 matching over 9 bases. This CDR3 is built from 13 residues. V lost 8 bases and J lost 6; bases outside the gene matches: 8. Germline loops: CDR1 MNHNS, CDR2 SASEGT. The CDR3 loop is CASAGGPGPEQYF. In DNA form, the CDR3 reads TGTGCCAGCGCGGGAGGGCCCGGCCCCGAGCAGTACTTC.

This clonotype has ten or more counts. The rearrangement joins TRBV4-2 to TRBJ2-3; no clear D gene. V shed 2 bases and J shed 1 base, with 7 bases lying between them. Germline V CDR1 and CDR2: LGHNA, YNFKEQ. The CDR3 covers 14 residues. The CDR3 protein is CASSQSDGTDTQYF. The CDR3 coding sequence is TGTGCCAGCAGCCAAAGTGACGGCACAGATACGCAGTATTTT.

The gene calls are TRBV18 and TRBJ2-6; D uncertain. V dropped 3 bases and J dropped 2 bases, with 8 bases sitting between them. This CDR3 has 15 residues. Germline V gene sequence: CDR1 KGHSH, CDR2 LQKENI. CDR3 nucleotides: TGTGCCAGCTCACCCCAAGAGGCTGGGGCCAACGTCCTGACTTTC. This encodes CASSPQEAGANVLTF. The variable domain in full, with the rest retrieved from reference TRBV18 and TRBJ2-6, is NAGVMQNPRHLVRRRGQEARLRCSPMKGHSHVYWYRQLPEEGLKFMVYLQKENIIDESGMPKERFSAEFPKEGPSILRIQQVVRGDSAAYFCASSPQEAGANVLTFGAGSRLTVL.

The table lists this clonotype with many counts. This chain connects TRBV4-3 to TRBJ2-1; the D is unclear. The germline gives CDR1 LGHNA, CDR2 YSLEER. This CDR3 comprises 13 residues. V gave up 0 bases and J gave up 3 bases, with 3 bases separating them. The CDR3 region is CASSQEVYNEQFF. The CDR3 DNA reads as TGCGCCAGCAGCCAAGAGGTCTACAATGAGCAGTTCTTC.

This clonotype was found many times. The CDR3 here is CASSLAAEFTYEQYF. DNA for the CDR3: TGCGCCAGCAGCTTGGCCGCGGAATTCACCTACGAGCAGTACTTC. This rearrangement joins TRBV5-1 to TRBJ2-7; D uncertain. The CDR3 runs 15 residues. The V end was cut by 0 bases, the J end by 2 bases, with 12 bases between. The germline V gene encodes CDR1 SGHRS and CDR2 YFSETQ.

In this sample, this clonotype turned up a few times. The chain links TRBV7-3 to TRBJ1-4, with D unclear. Germline assignment: CDR1 SGHTA and CDR2 FQGTGA. The germline V and J ends were trimmed by 0 bases and 4 bases, with 12 bases remaining between them. The CDR3 has 16 amino acids. CDR3 nucleotides: TGTGCCAGCAGCTTAACGGCTCAAGGGTTTAATGAAAAACTGTTTTTT. This translates into CASSLTAQGFNEKLFF.

This clonotype was counted ten times or more. This chain uses TRBV7-9 with TRBJ2-7; no reliable D call. Trimming shortened V by 6 bases and J by 0 bases, and 9 bases separated the two germline ends. This CDR3 is built from 13 residues. CDR1 and CDR2 (germline): SEHNR, FQNEAQ (reference sequence). The CDR3 loop reads CASRAPGSYEQYF. The CDR3, as DNA: TGTGCCAGCAGGGCCCCTGGCTCCTACGAGCAGTACTTC. The complete variable domain, with remaining parts taken from reference TRBV7-9 and TRBJ2-7, reads DTGVSQNPRHKITKRGQNVTFRCDPISEHNRLYWYRQTLGQGPEFLTYFQNEAQLEKSRLLSDRFSAERPKGSFSTLEIQRTEQGDSAMYLCASRAPGSYEQYFGPGTRLTVT.

This clonotype was observed at least ten times. The chain is built from TRBV20-1 and TRBJ2-5; tentatively, D is TRBD1 or TRBD2 (5 bases each). V lost 0 bases and J 9 bases, leaving 14 bases between the germline ends. Germline V gene data show CDR1 as DFQATT and CDR2 as SNEGSKA (reference sequence). This CDR3 region has 13 residues. In nucleotides, the CDR3 is TGCAGTGCTAGAGAGAAGGGGCCCGGGGCCCAGTACTTC. Residues: CSAREKGPGAQYF.

This clonotype was seen ten or more times. The rearrangement joins TRBV25-1 to TRBJ2-1; the match to TRBD2 covers 11 bases. After removal of 7 bases from V and 4 bases from J, the junction contained 12 bases not matched to a gene. Germline CDR1 reads MGHDK; CDR2 reads SYGVNS. The CDR3 length is 17 residues. The CDR3 reads CASIEGSGRGGYNEQFF. The CDR3 nucleotides read TGTGCCAGCATTGAGGGTAGCGGGAGGGGGGGGTACAATGAGCAGTTCTTC.

This clonotype has ten or more counts. The chain carries TRBV28 and TRBJ2-1; unclear D gene. The V and J ends lost 5 bases and 0 bases respectively, with 14 bases between them. CDR1 is MDHEN, CDR2 SYDVKM, per germline. The CDR3 runs to 16 residues. The CDR3 is CASSPQTPSSYNEQFF. CDR3 bases: TGTGCCAGCAGTCCCCAAACCCCGAGCTCCTACAATGAGCAGTTCTTC.

The CDR3 DNA is TGTGCCATGGGCCCCGGGGTCCCCTACGAGCAGTACTTC. Translation gives CAMGPGVPYEQYF. The chain has TRBV5-2 and TRBJ2-7; TRBD1, the table's D call, lacks a check against the DNA. TRBV5-2 is tagged as a pseudogene. This CDR3 contains 13 residues.

This rearrangement joins TRBV12-5 to TRBJ2-1, with TRBD2 matching 7 bases. This CDR3 contains 15 residues. Germline CDR1 reads LGHNT; CDR2 reads FRNRAP. The V and J ends lost 1 base and 7 bases, in that order; junction bases with no gene match: 7. The CDR3 spells CASGLAFGRENEQFF. CDR3 DNA: TGTGCTAGTGGTTTGGCCTTTGGGCGGGAGAATGAGCAGTTCTTC. The full variable domain, its missing parts supplied by reference TRBV12-5 and TRBJ2-1, is DARVTQTPRHKVTEMGQEVTMRCQPILGHNTVFWYRQTMMQGLELLAYFRNRAPLDDSGMPKDRFSAEMPDATLATLKIQPSEPRDSAVYFCASGLAFGRENEQFFGPGTRLTVL.

In this sample, this clonotype turned up many times. The chain joins TRBV4-2 to TRBJ1-2, with D possibly TRBD1 on 5 matching bases. Trimming removed 4 bases at V and 6 bases at J, with 24 bases between. The germline gives CDR1 LGHNA, CDR2 YNFKEQ. The CDR3 length is 17 residues. The DNA of the CDR3 is TGTGCCAGCAGCCGGTCGTCAGGGCGGGATAGGAAGGATGGCTACACCTTC. Protein: CASSRSSGRDRKDGYTF.

With regard to this clonotype: A much larger clone differs by one base, so this may be a read error. The chain joins TRBV5-1 to TRBJ2-5; tentatively, D is TRBD2 (5 bases). The germline V and J ends were trimmed by 0 bases and 4 bases, with 13 bases remaining between them. The CDR3 sequence is 15 residues long. Germline V lookup: CDR1 SGHRS, CDR2 YFSETQ. The CDR3 reads CASSLVAMVRETQYF. CDR3 in DNA: TGCGCCAGCAGCTTGGTAGCGATGGTTCGAGAGACCCAGTACTTC.

Turning to this clonotype: A much more abundant neighbour one base away suggests this may be a read error. The CDR3 nucleotides are TGTGCCAGCAGTGCCTACTACGAGCAGTACTTC. It translates to CASSAYYEQYF. This chain joins TRBV2 and TRBJ2-7; D unresolved. The CDR3 has 11 amino acids. The germline CDR1 and CDR2 sequences are SNHLY and FYNNEI. The V and J ends lost 4 bases and 3 bases respectively, with 4 bases between them.

This clonotype has at least ten counts. This chain links TRBV11-2 with TRBJ2-3; 8 positions agree with TRBD2. Germline loops: CDR1 SGHAT, CDR2 FQNNGV. The ends lost 2 bases at V and 0 bases at J; junction bases unmatched: 13. This CDR3 spans 19 amino acids. Here the CDR3 DNA reads TGTGCCAGCAGCTTACTAGCTAGCGGGTTGGTGCCAAGCACAGATACGCAGTATTTT. This sequence encodes CASSLLASGLVPSTDTQYF.

This clonotype was detected many times. This chain connects TRBV18 to TRBJ2-7; 8 bases are shared with TRBD1. This CDR3 has 14 amino acids. Germline-derived CDR1 and CDR2 are KGHSH and LQKENI. V dropped 3 bases and J dropped 5; count of bases not matched to a gene: 6. The CDR3 loop reads CASSPTGVVDEQYF. The CDR3 DNA is TGTGCCAGCTCACCGACAGGGGTGGTAGACGAGCAGTACTTC. The full variable domain, rest sourced from reference TRBV18 and TRBJ2-7, is NAGVMQNPRHLVRRRGQEARLRCSPMKGHSHVYWYRQLPEEGLKFMVYLQKENIIDESGMPKERFSAEFPKEGPSILRIQQVVRGDSAAYFCASSPTGVVDEQYFGPGTRLTVT.

This chain links TRBV12-3 or TRBV12-4 with TRBJ2-3; 7 bases agree with TRBD2. This CDR3 is 16 amino acids long. V shed 7 bases, J shed 0 bases, and the junction held 10 bases outside the gene matches. CDR3 sequence: CASTDRAGPSTDTQYF. CDR3 bases: TGTGCCAGCACCGATCGAGCGGGACCGAGCACAGATACGCAGTATTTT.

In the case of this clonotype: A much larger clone is a single base away; this may be a read error. The V and J genes are TRBV5-1 and TRBJ1-1; D unclear. The V end lost 2 bases, the J end lost 3 bases, and 11 bases lay between the germline ends. CDR1 is SGHRS and CDR2 is YFSETQ in the germline V gene. This CDR3 spans 14 amino acids. For the CDR3, the DNA is TGCGCCAGCAGCTTACACCGCATGGACACTGAAGCTTTCTTT. It yields the protein CASSLHRMDTEAFF.

This clonotype was observed many times. V is TRBV12-3 or TRBV12-4 and J is TRBJ1-2; D uncertain. This CDR3 is built from 14 residues. Deletions cut 1 base from V and 6 bases from J, with 12 bases between. The DNA for the CDR3 is TGTGCCAGCAGTTTAGGGGCAGCTTTACATGGCTACACCTTC. Translation: CASSLGAALHGYTF.

This clonotype has ten or more counts. This chain links TRBV12-3 or TRBV12-4 with TRBJ2-2; 10 bases agree with TRBD2. J gave up 1 base and V 7 bases, and 3 bases lay outside the gene matches. There are 15 residues in the CDR3. CDR3 in DNA: TGTGCCAGCAAGAGGACTAGCGGGAACACCGGGGAGCTGTTTTTT. Translated: CASKRTSGNTGELFF.

This clonotype was detected ten times or more. This chain uses TRBV20-1 with TRBJ2-1, with 11 positions matching TRBD2. Trimming cost V 5 bases and J 12 bases; bases outside gene matches: 3. CDR1 is DFQATT, CDR2 SNEGSKA, per germline (reference sequence). The CDR3 has 11 residues. CDR3 amino acids: CSAGTSGRQFF. DNA of the CDR3: TGCAGTGCTGGGACTAGCGGACGGCAGTTCTTC.